The TCR beta chain described here comes from a study of beta chain features in type 1 diabetes. This CDR3 spans 12 amino acids. Per the germline V gene, CDR1 is SEHNR and CDR2 is FQNEAQ (reference sequence). V gave up 4 bases and J gave up 4 bases, with 5 bases separating them. Expressed TCRB transcripts got sequenced, as all isolated RNA was reverse transcribed. The table came from immunoSEQ multiplex PCR; TCRdb's copy has only in-frame clones and leaves some out. The sample includes 620,000 or so clones, roughly 16% of them seen just once. Study outcomes and limitations: Whether HLA type influences TCRB rearrangement remained unresolved here. Individuals with type 1 diabetes displayed fewer insertions and more deletions at VDJ junctions. Significant though moderate, a shortening of TCRB CDR3s appeared in all four CD4+ subsets of Type 1 diabetes patients.

As concerns this clone: Its target is unknown.

Sequenced material: naive CD4+ T cells from blood. The receptor was derived from a man aged 18 to 35 in good health. The chain carries TRBV7-9 and TRBJ1-3; D ambiguous. The CDR3, as DNA: TGTGCCAGCAGCTCCAGAGGAAACACCATATATTTT. This sequence encodes CASSSRGNTIYF.